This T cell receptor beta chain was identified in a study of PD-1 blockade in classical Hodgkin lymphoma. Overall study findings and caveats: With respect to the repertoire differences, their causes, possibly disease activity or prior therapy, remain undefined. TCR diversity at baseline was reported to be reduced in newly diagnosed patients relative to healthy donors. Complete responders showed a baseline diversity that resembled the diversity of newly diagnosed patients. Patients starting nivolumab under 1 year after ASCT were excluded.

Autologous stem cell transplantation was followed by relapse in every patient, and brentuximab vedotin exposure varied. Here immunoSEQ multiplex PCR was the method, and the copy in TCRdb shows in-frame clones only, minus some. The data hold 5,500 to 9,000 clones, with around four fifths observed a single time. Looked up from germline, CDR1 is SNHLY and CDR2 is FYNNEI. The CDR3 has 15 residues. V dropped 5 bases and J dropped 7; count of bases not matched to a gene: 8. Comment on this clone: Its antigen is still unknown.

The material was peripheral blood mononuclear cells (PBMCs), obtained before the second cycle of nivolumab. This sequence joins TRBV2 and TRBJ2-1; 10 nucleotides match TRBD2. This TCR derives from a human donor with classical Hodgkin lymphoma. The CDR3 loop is CASSTLAGALNEQFF. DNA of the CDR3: TGTGCCAGCAGTACGCTAGCGGGAGCTTTGAATGAGCAGTTCTTC.